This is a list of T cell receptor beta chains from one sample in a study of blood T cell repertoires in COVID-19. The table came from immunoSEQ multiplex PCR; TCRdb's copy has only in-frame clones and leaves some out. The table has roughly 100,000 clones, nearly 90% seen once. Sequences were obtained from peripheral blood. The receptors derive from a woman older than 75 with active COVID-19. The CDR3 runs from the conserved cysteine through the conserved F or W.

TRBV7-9 CASSLGWDRGGEQYF
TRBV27 CASSTSAYSYEQYF
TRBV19 CASSPTGSGANVLTF
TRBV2 CASNYRAGELFF
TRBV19 CASSPLQGLIYNEQFF
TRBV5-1 CASSHEATGTGELFF
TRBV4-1 CASSPTSGRWYNEQFF
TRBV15 CATSRETGISTGELFF
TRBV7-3 CASSLIPSSYEQYF
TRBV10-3 CAISERGIDNEQFF
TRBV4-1 CASSQGAGLAGGGTYNEQFF
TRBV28 CASSLSQMWVRGGEQYF
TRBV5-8 CASFRTGGTYGQYF
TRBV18 CASSPGTGTDTQYF
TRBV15 CATSSSWLSYEQYF
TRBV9 CASSVSGSSYNEQFF
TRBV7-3 CASSLNAGSTGELFF
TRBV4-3 CASSQVGTGDREQYF
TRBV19 CASDPGEGVYSPLHF
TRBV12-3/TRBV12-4 CASQIQETQYF
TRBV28 CASSPLDNMVAYNEQFF
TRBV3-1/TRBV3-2 CASSLARQSPLHF
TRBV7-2 CASSLGGLAGYTYNEQFF
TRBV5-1 CASSLEGGTLLYEQYF
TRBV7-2 CASSLGVGGHSPLHF
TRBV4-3 CASSQTSTEAFF